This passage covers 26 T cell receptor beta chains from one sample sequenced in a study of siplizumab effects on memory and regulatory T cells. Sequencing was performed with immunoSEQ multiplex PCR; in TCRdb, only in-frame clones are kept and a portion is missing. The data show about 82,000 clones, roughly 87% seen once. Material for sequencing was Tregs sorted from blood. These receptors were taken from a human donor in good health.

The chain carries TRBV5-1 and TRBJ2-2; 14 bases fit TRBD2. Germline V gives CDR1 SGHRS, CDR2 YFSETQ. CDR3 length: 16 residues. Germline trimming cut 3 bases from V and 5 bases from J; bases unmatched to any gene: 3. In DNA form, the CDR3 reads TGCGCCAGCAGCTCGGGACTAGCGGGGGTGACCGGGGAGCTGTTTTTT. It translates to CASSSGLAGVTGELFF. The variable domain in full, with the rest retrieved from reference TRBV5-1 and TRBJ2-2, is KAGVTQTPRYLIKTRGQQVTLSCSPISGHRSVSWYQQTPGQGLQFLFEYFSETQRNKGNFPGRFSGRQFSNSRSEMNVSTLELGDSALYLCASSSGLAGVTGELFFGEGSRLTVL.

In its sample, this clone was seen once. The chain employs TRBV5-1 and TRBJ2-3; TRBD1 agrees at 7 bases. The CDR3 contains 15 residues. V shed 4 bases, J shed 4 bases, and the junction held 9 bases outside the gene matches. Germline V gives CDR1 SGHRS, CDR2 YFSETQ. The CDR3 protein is CASSPGQLYSDTQYF. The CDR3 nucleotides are TGCGCCAGCAGCCCGGGACAGCTCTACTCAGATACGCAGTATTTT.

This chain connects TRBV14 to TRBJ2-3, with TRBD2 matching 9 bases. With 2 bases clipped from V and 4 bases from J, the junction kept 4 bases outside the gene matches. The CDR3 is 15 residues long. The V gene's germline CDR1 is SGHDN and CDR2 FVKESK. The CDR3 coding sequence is TGTGCCAGCAGCCAATTAGCGGGGGATCCAGATACGCAGTATTTT. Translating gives CASSQLAGDPDTQYF.

The CDR3 region is CASSLGTGLTQPQHF. CDR3 bases: TGTGCCAGCAGCTTGGGGACAGGGTTGACTCAGCCCCAGCATTTT. The chain employs TRBV7-9 and TRBJ1-5, with TRBD1 matching over 9 bases. The CDR3 spans 15 residues. Trimming removed 3 bases from V and 6 bases from J; junction bases left unmatched: 6. Germline V gene data show CDR1 as SEHNR and CDR2 as FQNEAQ (reference sequence).

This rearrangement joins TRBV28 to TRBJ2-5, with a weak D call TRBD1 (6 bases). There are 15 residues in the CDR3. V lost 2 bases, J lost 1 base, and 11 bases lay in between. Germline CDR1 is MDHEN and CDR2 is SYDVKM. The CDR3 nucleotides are TGTGCCAGCAGTTTAATGACAGGACTCCAAGAGACCCAGTACTTC. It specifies CASSLMTGLQETQYF.

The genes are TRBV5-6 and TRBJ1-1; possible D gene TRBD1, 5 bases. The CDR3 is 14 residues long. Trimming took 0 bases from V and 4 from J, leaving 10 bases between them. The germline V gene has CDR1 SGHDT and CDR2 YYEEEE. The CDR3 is CASSLVGVATEAFF. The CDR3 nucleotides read TGTGCCAGCAGCTTGGTGGGGGTAGCCACTGAAGCTTTCTTT. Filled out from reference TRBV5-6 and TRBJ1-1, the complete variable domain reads DAGVTQSPTHLIKTRGQQVTLRCSPKSGHDTVSWYQQALGQGPQFIFQYYEEEERQRGNFPDRFSGHQFPNYSSELNVNALLLGDSALYLCASSLVGVATEAFFGQGTRLTVV.

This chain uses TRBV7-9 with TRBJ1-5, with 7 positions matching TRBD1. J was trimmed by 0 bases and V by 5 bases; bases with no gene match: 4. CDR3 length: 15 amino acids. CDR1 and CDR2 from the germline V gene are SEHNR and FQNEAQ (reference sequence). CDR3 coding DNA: TGTGCCAGCAGCGGGACAGCCAATAGCAATCAGCCCCAGCATTTT. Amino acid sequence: CASSGTANSNQPQHF.

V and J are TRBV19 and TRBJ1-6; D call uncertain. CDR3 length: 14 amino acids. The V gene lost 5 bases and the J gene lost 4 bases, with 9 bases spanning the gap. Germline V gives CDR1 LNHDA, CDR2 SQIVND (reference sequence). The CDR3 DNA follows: TGTGCCAGTAGTTGGATGGATTATAATTCACCCCTCCACTTT. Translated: CASSWMDYNSPLHF.

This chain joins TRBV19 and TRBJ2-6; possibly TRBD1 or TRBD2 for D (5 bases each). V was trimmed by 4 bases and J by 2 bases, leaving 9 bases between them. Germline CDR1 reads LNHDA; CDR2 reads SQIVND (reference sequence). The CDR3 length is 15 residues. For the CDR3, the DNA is TGTGCCAGTAGTACCAGGGACGCTGGGGCCAACGTCCTGACTTTC. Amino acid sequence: CASSTRDAGANVLTF.

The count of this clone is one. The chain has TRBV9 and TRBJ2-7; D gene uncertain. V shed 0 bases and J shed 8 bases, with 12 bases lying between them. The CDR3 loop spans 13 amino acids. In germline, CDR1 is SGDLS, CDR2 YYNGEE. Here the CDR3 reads CASSVELGGQQYF. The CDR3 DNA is TGTGCCAGCAGCGTAGAGCTAGGCGGCCAGCAGTACTTC.

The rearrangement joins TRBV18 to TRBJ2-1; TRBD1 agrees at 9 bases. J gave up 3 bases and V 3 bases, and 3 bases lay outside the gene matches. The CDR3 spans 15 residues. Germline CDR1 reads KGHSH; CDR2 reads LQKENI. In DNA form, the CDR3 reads TGTGCCAGCTCACCCCGGGACAGGGACTACAATGAGCAGTTCTTC. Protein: CASSPRDRDYNEQFF.

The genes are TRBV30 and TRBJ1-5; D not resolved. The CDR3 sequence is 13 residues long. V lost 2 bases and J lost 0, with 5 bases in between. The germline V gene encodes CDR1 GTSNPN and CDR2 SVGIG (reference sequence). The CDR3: CAWSFGSNQPQHF. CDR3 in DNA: TGTGCCTGGAGTTTCGGTAGCAATCAGCCCCAGCATTTT.

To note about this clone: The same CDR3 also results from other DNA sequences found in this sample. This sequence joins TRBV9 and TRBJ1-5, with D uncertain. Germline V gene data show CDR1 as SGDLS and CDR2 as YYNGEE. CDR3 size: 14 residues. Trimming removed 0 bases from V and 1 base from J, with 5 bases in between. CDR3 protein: CASSVGQSNQPQHF. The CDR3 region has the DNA TGTGCCAGCAGCGTAGGCCAGAGCAATCAGCCCCAGCATTTT.

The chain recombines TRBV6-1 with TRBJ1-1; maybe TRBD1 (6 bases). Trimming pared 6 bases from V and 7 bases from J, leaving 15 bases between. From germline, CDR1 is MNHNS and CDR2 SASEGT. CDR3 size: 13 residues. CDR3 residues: CASSRGRGIEAFF. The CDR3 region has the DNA TGTGCCAGCAGCCGGGGCAGGGGCATTGAAGCTTTCTTT.

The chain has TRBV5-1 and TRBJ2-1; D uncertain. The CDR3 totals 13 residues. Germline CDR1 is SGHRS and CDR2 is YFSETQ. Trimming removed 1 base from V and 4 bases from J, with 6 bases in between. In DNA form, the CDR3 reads TGCGCCAGCAGCTTGAACAGATACAATGAGCAGTTCTTC. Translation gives CASSLNRYNEQFF.

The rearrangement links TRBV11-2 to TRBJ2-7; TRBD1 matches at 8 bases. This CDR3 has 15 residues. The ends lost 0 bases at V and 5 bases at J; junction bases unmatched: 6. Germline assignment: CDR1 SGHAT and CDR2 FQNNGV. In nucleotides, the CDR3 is TGTGCCAGCAGCTTAGAACCTCGGACAGGGCACGAGCAGTACTTC. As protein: CASSLEPRTGHEQYF.

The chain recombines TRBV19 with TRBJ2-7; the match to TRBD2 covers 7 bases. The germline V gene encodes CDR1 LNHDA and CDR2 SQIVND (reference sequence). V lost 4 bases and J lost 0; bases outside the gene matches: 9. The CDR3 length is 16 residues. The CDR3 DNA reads TGTGCCAGTAGTACCTGGGGGGGGGAGAGCTCCTACGAGCAGTACTTC. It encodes CASSTWGGESSYEQYF.

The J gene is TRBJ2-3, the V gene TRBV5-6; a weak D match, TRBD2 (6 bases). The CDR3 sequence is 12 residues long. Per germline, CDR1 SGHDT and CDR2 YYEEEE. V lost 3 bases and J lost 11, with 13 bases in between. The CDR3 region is CASSWRDEVQYF. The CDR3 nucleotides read TGTGCCAGCAGCTGGCGGGACGAGGTGCAGTATTTT.

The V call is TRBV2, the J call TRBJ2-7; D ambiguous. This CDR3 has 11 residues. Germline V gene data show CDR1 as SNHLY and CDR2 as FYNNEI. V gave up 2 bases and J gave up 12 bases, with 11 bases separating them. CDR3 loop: CASSERVDAYF. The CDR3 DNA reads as TGTGCCAGCAGTGAAAGGGTAGACGCGTACTTC.

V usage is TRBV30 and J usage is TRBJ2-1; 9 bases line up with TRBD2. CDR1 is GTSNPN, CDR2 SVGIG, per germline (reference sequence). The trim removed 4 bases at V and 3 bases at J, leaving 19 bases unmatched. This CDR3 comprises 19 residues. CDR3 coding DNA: TGTGCCTGGAATCCCCCCTTAAGCGGGGGGTCCCCCAACTACAATGAGCAGTTCTTC. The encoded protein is CAWNPPLSGGSPNYNEQFF.

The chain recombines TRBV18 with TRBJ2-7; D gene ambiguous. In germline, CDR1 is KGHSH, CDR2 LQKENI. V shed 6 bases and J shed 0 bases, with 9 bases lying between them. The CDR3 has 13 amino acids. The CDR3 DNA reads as TGTGCCAGCTCTCCCCCAGTCTCCTACGAGCAGTACTTC. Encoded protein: CASSPPVSYEQYF. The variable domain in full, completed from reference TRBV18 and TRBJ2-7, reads NAGVMQNPRHLVRRRGQEARLRCSPMKGHSHVYWYRQLPEEGLKFMVYLQKENIIDESGMPKERFSAEFPKEGPSILRIQQVVRGDSAAYFCASSPPVSYEQYFGPGTRLTVT.

The CDR3 DNA reads as TGTGCCAGCAGCTCCGGACTAGCGGGGGGGAACGAGCAGTACTTC. This encodes CASSSGLAGGNEQYF. This chain uses TRBV5-4 with TRBJ2-7, with TRBD2 matching over 15 bases. The ends lost 3 bases at V and 5 bases at J; junction bases unmatched: 3. The CDR3 extends over 15 amino acids. From germline, CDR1 is SGHNT and CDR2 YYREEE (reference sequence).

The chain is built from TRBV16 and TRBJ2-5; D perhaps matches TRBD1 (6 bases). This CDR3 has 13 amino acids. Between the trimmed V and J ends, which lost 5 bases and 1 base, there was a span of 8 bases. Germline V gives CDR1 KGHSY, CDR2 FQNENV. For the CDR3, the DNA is TGTGCCAGCAGCTACAGGGCCCAAGAGACCCAGTACTTC. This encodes CASSYRAQETQYF.

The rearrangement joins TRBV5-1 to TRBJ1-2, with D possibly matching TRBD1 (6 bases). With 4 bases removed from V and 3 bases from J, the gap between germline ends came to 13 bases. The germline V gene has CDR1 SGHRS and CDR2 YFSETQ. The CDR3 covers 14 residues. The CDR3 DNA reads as TGCGCCAGCAGCGGTCGGGGGGGCGACTATGGCTACACCTTC. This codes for CASSGRGGDYGYTF.

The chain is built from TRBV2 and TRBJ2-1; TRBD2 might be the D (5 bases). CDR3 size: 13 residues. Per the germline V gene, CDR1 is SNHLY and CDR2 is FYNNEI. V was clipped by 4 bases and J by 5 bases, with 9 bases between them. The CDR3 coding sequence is TGTGCCAGCAGTGGTGTCGGGAACAATGAGCAGTTCTTC. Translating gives CASSGVGNNEQFF.

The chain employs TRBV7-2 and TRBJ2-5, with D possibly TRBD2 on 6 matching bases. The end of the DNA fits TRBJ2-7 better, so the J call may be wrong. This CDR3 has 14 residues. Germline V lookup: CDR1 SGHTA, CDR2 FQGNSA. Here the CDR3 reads CASSLVPGVGEQYF. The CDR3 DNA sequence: TGTGCCAGCAGCTTAGTACCGGGGGTGGGCGAGCAGTACTTC.